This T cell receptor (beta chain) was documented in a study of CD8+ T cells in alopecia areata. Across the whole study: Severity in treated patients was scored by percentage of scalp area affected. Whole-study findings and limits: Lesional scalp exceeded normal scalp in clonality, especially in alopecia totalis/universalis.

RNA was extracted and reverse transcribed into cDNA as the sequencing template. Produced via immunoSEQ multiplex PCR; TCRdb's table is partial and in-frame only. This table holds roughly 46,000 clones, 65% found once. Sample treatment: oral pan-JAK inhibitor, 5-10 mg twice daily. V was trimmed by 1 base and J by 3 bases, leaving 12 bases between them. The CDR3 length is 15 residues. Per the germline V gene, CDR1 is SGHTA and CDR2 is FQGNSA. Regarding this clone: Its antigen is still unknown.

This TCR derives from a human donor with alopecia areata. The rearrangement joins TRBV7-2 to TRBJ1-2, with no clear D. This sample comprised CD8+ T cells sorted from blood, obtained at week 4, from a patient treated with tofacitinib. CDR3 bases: TGTGCCAGCAGCTTAGGGCCCGGGGAGGACTATGGCTACACCTTC. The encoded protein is CASSLGPGEDYGYTF.